The T cell receptor (beta chain) under discussion was sequenced for a study of PD-L1 blockade in urothelial cancer. Study details: Median blood clonality was roughly 0.078, with around 83,000 unique TCRs.

Assay: immunoSEQ multiplex PCR; the TCRdb copy retains only in-frame clones and omits some. The repertoire includes tens of thousands of clones, about 84% of them detected once, and 13% to 15% sits in the top ten. Time point meaning: pretreatment peripheral blood. Trimming at V came to 4 bases and at J to 5 bases, leaving 5 bases not matched to a gene. The CDR3 runs 14 residues. Germline values: CDR1 SGHRS, CDR2 YFSETQ. The chain recombines TRBV5-1 with TRBJ2-3, with 9 bases identical to TRBD1. This TCR was sampled from a man aged 55 to 69 with urothelial cancer. The sample in question was PBMCs, obtained around atezolizumab (anti-PD-L1) treatment. Written as DNA, the CDR3 is TGCGCCAGCAGCCCGGGACAGGGAAAAGATACGCAGTATTTT. Residues: CASSPGQGKDTQYF.